These 31 T cell receptor beta chains were all obtained from the same sample, sequenced in a study of blood T cell repertoires in COVID-19. The assay was immunoSEQ multiplex PCR, and TCRdb's table has in-frame clones only and misses some. The sample contains under 350,000 clones, 80% to 90% of which appear only once. The sequenced sample consisted of PBMCs or T cells enriched from blood (not recorded which). All receptors derive from a middle-aged woman with acute COVID-19.

The chain couples TRBV6-5 to TRBJ2-2; 11 bases agree with TRBD1. Germline CDR1 is MNHEY and CDR2 is SVGAGI. CDR3 length: 15 amino acids. With 6 bases clipped from V and 7 bases from J, the junction kept 7 bases outside the gene matches. The CDR3 is CASRPGQGAGGELFF. The DNA of the CDR3 is TGTGCCAGCAGACCCGGACAGGGGGCCGGCGGGGAGCTGTTTTTT.

The chain combines TRBV29-1 with TRBJ2-1; 10 nucleotides align to TRBD2. CDR3 size: 17 residues. The trim removed 3 bases at V and 2 bases at J, leaving 10 bases unmatched. Germline-derived CDR1 and CDR2 are SQVTM and ANQGSEA. The DNA for the CDR3 is TGCAGCGTTGAGTCGGCTAGCGGGAGAGTTGCCTACAATGAGCAGTTCTTC. It yields the protein CSVESASGRVAYNEQFF.

This chain links TRBV9 with TRBJ2-3; 10 nucleotides match TRBD2. The CDR3 sequence is 16 residues long. The germline CDR1 and CDR2 sequences are SGDLS and YYNGEE. Trimming at V came to 0 bases and at J to 2 bases, leaving 3 bases not matched to a gene. CDR3 sequence: CASSVVGLAITDTQYF. CDR3 coding DNA: TGTGCCAGCAGCGTAGTGGGACTAGCGATCACAGATACGCAGTATTTT.

This chain uses TRBV4-2 with TRBJ1-5; D is unclear. Trimming removed 1 base from V and 1 base from J, with 11 bases in between. The V gene's germline CDR1 is LGHNA and CDR2 YNFKEQ. The CDR3 totals 16 residues. CDR3: CASSQGDPWSNQPQHF. The CDR3 DNA follows: TGTGCCAGCAGCCAAGGAGATCCGTGGAGCAATCAGCCCCAGCATTTT.

V and J are TRBV27 and TRBJ1-5; weak D call: TRBD1 (6 bases). CDR3 length equals 14 residues. The V end lost 5 bases, the J end lost 3 bases, and 11 bases lay between the germline ends. In germline, CDR1 is MNHEY, CDR2 SMNVEV (reference sequence). CDR3 sequence (DNA): TGTGCCAGCAGTACAGGGTTAGACAATCAGCCCCAGCATTTT. Translating it yields CASSTGLDNQPQHF.

V is TRBV28 and J is TRBJ2-7; 9 bases fit TRBD1. CDR3 length: 18 residues. Germline V gene lookup returns CDR1 MDHEN and CDR2 SYDVKM. Trimming removed 6 bases from V and 3 bases from J; junction bases left unmatched: 18. CDR3 sequence reads: CASSPRVQGARILYEQYF. DNA of the CDR3: TGTGCCAGCAGCCCGCGCGTACAGGGGGCCCGAATCCTCTACGAGCAGTACTTC.

The V gene is TRBV19, the J gene TRBJ2-1; the match to TRBD2 covers 11 bases. In germline, CDR1 is LNHDA, CDR2 SQIVND (reference sequence). There are 22 residues in the CDR3. V lost 3 bases and J lost 0; bases outside the gene matches: 19. The CDR3 DNA reads TGTGCCAGTAGTATGTTTCTAGCGGGGGGCGTAACCGCCTTAAGCTCCTACAATGAGCAGTTCTTC. As protein: CASSMFLAGGVTALSSYNEQFF. Variable domain in full (rest from reference TRBV19 and TRBJ2-1): DGGITQSPKYLFRKEGQNVTLSCEQNLNHDAMYWYRQDPGQGLRLIYYSQIVNDFQKGDIAEGYSVSREKKESFPLTVTSAQKNPTAFYLCASSMFLAGGVTALSSYNEQFFGPGTRLTVL.

In this sample, this clone turned up once. The chain carries TRBV27 and TRBJ2-5, with 8 bases that match TRBD1. Germline trimming cut 5 bases from V and 4 bases from J; bases unmatched to any gene: 6. Germline-derived CDR1 and CDR2 are MNHEY and SMNVEV (reference sequence). CDR3 size: 14 residues. CDR3 protein: CASSPLDRGETQYF. The CDR3 region has the DNA TGTGCCAGCAGTCCACTTGACAGGGGAGAGACCCAGTACTTC.

This chain links TRBV4-2 with TRBJ2-7; tentative D call: TRBD2 (7 bases). The CDR3 runs 14 residues. The germline CDR1 and CDR2 sequences are LGHNA and YNFKEQ. V was shortened by 0 bases and J by 6 bases, with 12 bases between the two germline ends. CDR3 sequence (DNA): TGTGCCAGCAGCCAAGATTCGGGGGGCGGCGAGCAGTACTTC. It translates to CASSQDSGGGEQYF.

This clone was counted a few times. The chain combines TRBV25-1 with TRBJ2-7; 9 bases align to TRBD1. The V segment lost 2 bases and the J segment 4 bases; nucleotides outside the gene matches: 3. The CDR3 is made up of 14 amino acids. Germline assignment: CDR1 MGHDK and CDR2 SYGVNS. The CDR3 protein is CASSEGQGTYEQYF. Written as DNA, the CDR3 is TGTGCCAGCAGTGAAGGACAGGGGACATACGAGCAGTACTTC.

As to this clone: The junction departs from germline at one end; a sequencing error may be responsible. V and J are TRBV28 and TRBJ1-1; D is undetermined. The length of the CDR3 is 9 residues. Germline V gene sequence: CDR1 MDHEN, CDR2 SYDVKM. The CDR3 reads CASSPPYLF. The CDR3 nucleotides are TGTGCCAGCAGTCCTCCGTACTTATTT.

The chain uses TRBV19 and TRBJ1-4, with 7 bases lining up with TRBD1. The CDR3 contains 15 residues. V was clipped by 4 bases and J by 2 bases; unmatched bases: 4. Germline V lookup: CDR1 LNHDA, CDR2 SQIVND (reference sequence). The CDR3 loop reads CASSRTGGTNEKLFF. The DNA of the CDR3 is TGTGCCAGTAGTAGGACAGGTGGGACTAATGAAAAACTGTTTTTT.

The chain carries TRBV3-1 (or the pseudogene TRBV3-2) and TRBJ2-2; tentative D call: TRBD1 (6 bases). Germline values: CDR1 LGHDT, CDR2 YNNKEL (reference sequence). CDR3 size: 16 residues. V lost 3 bases and J lost 4, with 15 bases in between. The CDR3 DNA reads TGTGCCAGCAGCCAGGACAGAGGAGTCACCACCGGGGAGCTGTTTTTT. This translates into CASSQDRGVTTGELFF.

This sequence joins TRBV29-1 and TRBJ2-5, with TRBD1 identical over 11 bases. CDR1 and CDR2 (germline): SQVTM, ANQGSEA. CDR3 length: 13 residues. V gave up 7 bases and J gave up 4 bases; unmatched junction bases: 5. CDR3 DNA sequence: TGCAGCGCCCCGGGACAGGGGGTAGAGACCCAGTACTTC. It codes for CSAPGQGVETQYF.

The V gene is TRBV7-6, the J gene TRBJ2-5; tentative D call: TRBD1 (6 bases). Germline CDR1 and CDR2: SGHVS and FNYEAQ. CDR3 length: 11 amino acids. The V end was cut by 5 bases, the J end by 11 bases, with 12 bases between. The CDR3 DNA reads as TGTGCCAGCAGCCCACGGACAGCGCAGTACTTC. Its translation: CASSPRTAQYF.

CDR3 in amino acids: CASSIAPLGDEQFF. CDR3 DNA sequence: TGTGCCAGTAGTATAGCACCTTTAGGGGATGAGCAGTTCTTC. This rearrangement joins TRBV19 to TRBJ2-1; perhaps TRBD1 as D (5 bases). Between the trimmed V and J ends, which lost 1 base and 8 bases, there was a span of 12 bases. The germline V gene has CDR1 LNHDA and CDR2 SQIVND (reference sequence). CDR3 length: 14 amino acids.

The J gene is TRBJ2-7, the V gene TRBV7-2; D is unclear. Germline CDR1 is SGHTA and CDR2 is FQGNSA. The ends were cut back, 0 bases at V and 2 bases at J, with 8 bases in the middle. The CDR3 has 14 residues. The CDR3 bases are TGTGCCAGCAGCTTAGCGGCCCTCGCCTACGAGCAGTACTTC. Translation gives CASSLAALAYEQYF.

This chain uses TRBV7-2 with TRBJ2-7; a possible D gene is TRBD1 (6 bases). The germline V gene has CDR1 SGHTA and CDR2 FQGNSA. V dropped 5 bases and J dropped 0 bases, with 17 bases sitting between them. The CDR3 sequence is 16 residues long. The CDR3 region has the DNA TGTGCCAGCAGCCCGCAGGGGCCTAAGATCTCCTACGAGCAGTACTTC. Encoded protein: CASSPQGPKISYEQYF.

The chain joins TRBV15 to TRBJ2-7; 13 bases are shared with TRBD2. Trimming at V came to 2 bases and at J to 6 bases, leaving 7 bases not matched to a gene. The V gene's germline CDR1 is LNHNV and CDR2 YYDKDF (reference sequence). The CDR3 sequence is 16 residues long. The CDR3 region is CATSRKGGLAGAEQYF. CDR3 DNA sequence: TGTGCCACCAGCAGAAAAGGAGGACTAGCGGGAGCCGAGCAGTACTTC.

This rearrangement joins TRBV19 to TRBJ2-1; D not resolved. The V end lost 2 bases, the J end lost 4 bases, and 21 bases lay between the germline ends. Germline V gene data show CDR1 as LNHDA and CDR2 as SQIVND (reference sequence). The CDR3 length is 18 residues. CDR3 amino acids: CASSIYPSASLIYNEQFF. The DNA of the CDR3 is TGTGCCAGTAGTATATACCCTTCAGCGTCGCTAATATACAATGAGCAGTTCTTC.

The genes are TRBV15 and TRBJ1-3; D is possibly TRBD1 (6 bases). From germline, CDR1 is LNHNV and CDR2 YYDKDF (reference sequence). Between the trimmed V and J ends, which lost 0 bases and 2 bases, there was a span of 8 bases. CDR3 length: 15 amino acids. CDR3 sequence (DNA): TGTGCCACCAGCAGAGAACAGGGACCTGGAAACACCATATATTTT. The encoded protein is CATSREQGPGNTIYF.

The J gene is TRBJ1-6, the V gene TRBV7-2, with D tentatively TRBD1 (6 bases). Trimming took off 5 bases at V and 10 bases at J, with 18 bases between the two ends. This CDR3 has 15 residues. Germline loops: CDR1 SGHTA, CDR2 FQGNSA. The CDR3 protein is CASSNKQGFESPLHF. Here the CDR3 DNA reads TGTGCCAGCAGCAACAAACAGGGTTTTGAGTCACCCCTCCACTTT.

Here the CDR3 DNA reads TGTGCCAGCAGCTTAGGAGCGGGGGGAGAGCAGTACTTC. Protein sequence: CASSLGAGGEQYF. V is TRBV7-9 and J is TRBJ2-7; the match to TRBD2 covers 9 bases. Germline CDR1 reads SEHNR; CDR2 reads FQNEAQ (reference sequence). V lost 1 base, J lost 7 bases, and 2 bases stayed unmatched. The CDR3 is 13 amino acids.

The rearrangement uses TRBV5-4 and TRBJ2-7; D is perhaps TRBD2 (5 bases). The CDR3 spans 14 residues. Germline V gives CDR1 SGHNT, CDR2 YYREEE (reference sequence). The V end was cut by 3 bases, the J end by 3 bases, with 13 bases between. CDR3 DNA sequence: TGTGCCAGCAGCTGGGGTGGAGGCGTCTACGAGCAGTACTTC. This gives the protein CASSWGGGVYEQYF.

Only a few counts were recorded for this clone. The rearrangement uses TRBV9 and TRBJ1-5, with 7 bases that match TRBD1. CDR3 length equals 14 residues. The germline V gene has CDR1 SGDLS and CDR2 YYNGEE. Germline trimming cut 4 bases from V and 7 bases from J; bases unmatched to any gene: 8. The CDR3, as DNA: TGTGCCAGCAGCACGAGACAGGGTCGGCAGCCCCAGCATTTT. It encodes CASSTRQGRQPQHF. Full variable domain (outside the CDR3, taken from reference TRBV9 and TRBJ1-5): DSGVTQTPKHLITATGQRVTLRCSPRSGDLSVYWYQQSLDQGLQFLIQYYNGEERAKGNILERFSAQQFPDLHSELNLSSLELGDSALYFCASSTRQGRQPQHFGDGTRLSIL.

The chain links TRBV6-5 to TRBJ2-7; tentative D call: TRBD2 (7 bases). Trimming took 6 bases from V and 2 from J, leaving 11 bases between them. In germline, CDR1 is MNHEY, CDR2 SVGAGI. CDR3 length: 13 residues. The CDR3 DNA follows: TGTGCCAGCAGCCGGGGGGCCGCCTACGAGCAGTACTTC. This encodes CASSRGAAYEQYF.

V and J are TRBV5-6 and TRBJ2-6; D unclear. The CDR3 contains 15 residues. The germline gives CDR1 SGHDT, CDR2 YYEEEE. Deletions cut 3 bases from V and 0 bases from J, with 7 bases between. CDR3 sequence reads: CASSSMSSGANVLTF. CDR3 bases: TGTGCCAGCAGCTCGATGAGCTCTGGGGCCAACGTCCTGACTTTC. The full variable domain, its missing parts supplied by reference TRBV5-6 and TRBJ2-6, is DAGVTQSPTHLIKTRGQQVTLRCSPKSGHDTVSWYQQALGQGPQFIFQYYEEEERQRGNFPDRFSGHQFPNYSSELNVNALLLGDSALYLCASSSMSSGANVLTFGAGSRLTVL.

This chain uses TRBV7-2 with TRBJ1-5, with a weak D call TRBD1 (5 bases). The germline gives CDR1 SGHTA, CDR2 FQGNSA. The germline V and J ends were trimmed by 5 bases and 1 base, with 9 bases remaining between them. This CDR3 spans 14 amino acids. CDR3 in amino acids: CASSRTQSNQPQHF. In DNA, the CDR3 is TGTGCCAGCAGCCGGACACAAAGCAATCAGCCCCAGCATTTT.

The gene calls are TRBV6-2 or TRBV6-3 and TRBJ2-7; 7 bases fit TRBD1. This CDR3 comprises 12 residues. The V and J ends lost 5 bases and 4 bases, in that order; junction bases with no gene match: 2. Looked up from germline, CDR1 is MNHEY and CDR2 is SVGEGT. DNA for the CDR3: TGTGCCAGCAGTAGACAGGGTTACGAGCAGTACTTC. It encodes CASSRQGYEQYF.

The rearrangement links TRBV14 to TRBJ1-2; D is undetermined. CDR3 length equals 12 residues. Trimming took 1 base from V and 6 from J, leaving 6 bases between them. Germline values: CDR1 SGHDN, CDR2 FVKESK. The CDR3 region has the DNA TGTGCCAGCAGCCAAGCACTTGATGGCTACACCTTC. As protein: CASSQALDGYTF.

This clone came up a few times. Here the CDR3 DNA reads TGCGCCAGCAGTCCTCGACAGGGTAACACTGAAGCTTTCTTT. It encodes CASSPRQGNTEAFF. The rearrangement uses TRBV10-1 and TRBJ1-1; 7 bases line up with TRBD1. The V gene's germline CDR1 is WNHNN and CDR2 SYGVQD (reference sequence). V dropped 5 bases and J dropped 2; count of bases not matched to a gene: 5. This CDR3 comprises 14 residues.